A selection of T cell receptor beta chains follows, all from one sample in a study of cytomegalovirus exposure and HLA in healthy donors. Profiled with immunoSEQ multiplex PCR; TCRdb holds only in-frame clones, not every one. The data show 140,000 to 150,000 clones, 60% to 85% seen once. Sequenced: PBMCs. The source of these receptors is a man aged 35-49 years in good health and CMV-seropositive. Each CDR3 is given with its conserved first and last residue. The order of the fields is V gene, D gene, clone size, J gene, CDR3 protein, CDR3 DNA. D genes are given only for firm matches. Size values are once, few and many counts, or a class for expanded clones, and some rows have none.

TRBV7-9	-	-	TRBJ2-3	CASSWRQNADTQYF	TGTGCCAGCAGCTGGAGACAGAACGCAGATACGCAGTATTTT
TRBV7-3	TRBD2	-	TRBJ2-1	CASSYETSKGYNEQFF	TGTGCCAGCAGCTACGAGACTAGCAAGGGGTATAATGAGCAGTTCTTC
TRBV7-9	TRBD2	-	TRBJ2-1	CSSSLRLGSGSYEQFF	TGTTCCAGCAGCTTACGACTAGGTAGCGGGAGCTATGAGCAGTTCTTC
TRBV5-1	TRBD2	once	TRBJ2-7	CASSWGTSNYEQYF	TGCGCCAGCAGCTGGGGGACTAGTAACTACGAGCAGTACTTC
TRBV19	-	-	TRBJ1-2	CASTWRNIRNYGYTF	TGTGCCAGTACGTGGAGGAATATCCGCAACTATGGCTACACCTTC
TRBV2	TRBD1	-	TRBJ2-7	CAGSGQFDEQYF	TGTGCCGGATCGGGACAGTTCGACGAGCAGTACTTC
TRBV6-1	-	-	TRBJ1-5	CASSPIRDQPQHF	TGTGCCAGCAGTCCCATTCGGGATCAGCCCCAGCATTTT
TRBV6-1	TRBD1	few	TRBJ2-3	CASSEPTGGSTDTQYF	TGTGCCAGCAGTGAACCGACAGGGGGGAGCACAGATACGCAGTATTTT
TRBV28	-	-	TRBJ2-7	CASLRDFATYEQYF	TGTGCCAGCCTACGGGACTTCGCAACCTACGAGCAGTACTTC
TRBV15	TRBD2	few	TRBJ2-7	CATSRGSAGEGEQYF	TGTGCCACCAGTCGGGGCTCGGCGGGAGAAGGGGAGCAGTACTTC
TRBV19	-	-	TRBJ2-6	CASSRMGRSSGANVLTF	TGTGCCAGTAGTCGGATGGGCAGGTCCTCTGGGGCCAACGTCCTGACTTTC
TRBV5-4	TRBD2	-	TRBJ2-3	CASSRLAGDWRTDTQYF	TGTGCCAGCTCTAGGCTAGCGGGAGATTGGCGCACAGATACGCAGTATTTT
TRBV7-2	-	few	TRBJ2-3	CASSLGSASPTDTQYF	TGTGCCAGCAGCTTAGGTAGCGCGAGCCCGACAGATACGCAGTATTTT
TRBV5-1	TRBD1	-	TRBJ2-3	CASSQRQGAAINTQYF	TGCGCCAGCAGCCAACGACAGGGGGCGGCGATCAATACGCAGTATTTT
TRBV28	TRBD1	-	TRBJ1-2	CASSSPPGQGDNNYGYTF	TGTGCCAGCAGTTCCCCCCCCGGACAGGGGGACAATAACTATGGCTACACCTTC
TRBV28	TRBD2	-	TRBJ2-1	CATHGGSVRNEQFF	TGTGCCACCCACGGGGGGAGCGTACGGAATGAGCAGTTCTTC
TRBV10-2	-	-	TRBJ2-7	CASDTEASSYEQYF	TGCGCCAGCGACACGGAAGCTTCCTCCTACGAGCAGTACTTC
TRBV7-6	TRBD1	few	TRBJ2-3	CASSRTGPQADTQYF	TGTGCCAGCAGCCGGACAGGGCCCCAGGCGGATACGCAGTATTTT
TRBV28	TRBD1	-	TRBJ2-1	CASSLFQGANEQFF	TGTGCCAGCAGTTTATTTCAGGGGGCGAATGAGCAGTTCTTC
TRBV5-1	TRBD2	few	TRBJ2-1	CASSVASGSSSYNEQFF	TGCGCCAGCAGCGTGGCTAGCGGGAGTTCTTCCTACAATGAGCAGTTCTTC
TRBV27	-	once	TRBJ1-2	CASSGHSPPYGYTF	TGTGCCAGCAGTGGGCATTCACCCCCTTATGGCTACACCTTC
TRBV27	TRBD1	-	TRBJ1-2	CASSPTGGRGVYTF	TGTGCCAGCAGTCCCACAGGGGGCCGGGGTGTCTACACCTTC
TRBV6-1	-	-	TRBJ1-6	CASIRDTDQDSPLHF	TGTGCCAGCATTCGGGACACCGATCAAGATTCACCCCTCCACTTT
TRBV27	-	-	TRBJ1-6	CASSPTTGGNSPLHF	TGTGCCAGCAGCCCCACGACAGGCGGTAATTCACCCCTCCACTTT
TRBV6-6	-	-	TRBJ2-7	CASSYGGAHDEQYF	TGTGCCAGCAGTTACGGGGGGGCGCATGACGAGCAGTACTTC
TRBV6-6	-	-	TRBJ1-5	CASSWVENQPQHF	TGTGCCAGCAGTTGGGTGGAGAATCAGCCCCAGCATTTT
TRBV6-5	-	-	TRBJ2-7	CASRVAGDYEQYF	TGTGCCAGCAGGGTGGCAGGGGACTACGAGCAGTACTTC
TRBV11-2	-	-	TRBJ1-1	CASKMTATEAFF	TGTGCCAGCAAAATGACAGCCACTGAAGCTTTCTTT
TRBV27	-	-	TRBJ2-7	CASRLQQHPIGEQYF	TGTGCCAGCAGACTTCAACAGCACCCTATTGGCGAGCAGTACTTC
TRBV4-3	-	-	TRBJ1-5	CASSQDGMTGEPQHF	TGCGCCAGCAGCCAAGATGGGATGACGGGGGAGCCCCAGCATTTT
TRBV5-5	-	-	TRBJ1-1	CASSEVGGITEAFF	TGTGCCAGCAGCGAAGTCGGAGGAATCACTGAAGCTTTCTTT
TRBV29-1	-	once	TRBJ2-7	CSAGLGGEQYF	TGCAGCGCCGGATTGGGGGGCGAGCAGTACTTC
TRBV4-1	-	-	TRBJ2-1	CASSQELAVVDEQFF	TGCGCCAGCAGCCAAGAATTAGCGGTAGTCGATGAGCAGTTCTTC
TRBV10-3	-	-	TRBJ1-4	CAISAGAANEKLFF	TGTGCCATCAGTGCGGGAGCCGCTAATGAAAAACTGTTTTTT
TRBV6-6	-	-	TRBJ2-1	CASSLAPIPPGNEQFF	TGTGCCAGCAGTCTAGCGCCGATCCCCCCGGGAAATGAGCAGTTCTTC
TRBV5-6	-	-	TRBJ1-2	CASSPRTDPNYGYTF	TGTGCCAGCAGCCCTCGGACAGATCCTAACTATGGCTACACCTTC
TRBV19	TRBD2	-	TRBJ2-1	CATSGSYSYNEQFF	TGTGCCACTAGCGGGAGTTATAGCTACAATGAGCAGTTCTTC
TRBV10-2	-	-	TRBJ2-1	CASLEGGGGSYEQFF	TGCGCCAGCTTGGAAGGAGGGGGGGGGAGTTATGAGCAGTTCTTC
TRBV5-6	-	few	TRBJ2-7	CASSLRLSGGYEQYF	TGTGCCAGCAGCTTGAGGCTTTCAGGGGGGTACGAGCAGTACTTC
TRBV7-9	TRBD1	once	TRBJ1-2	CASRPPGQGAWGYTF	TGTGCCAGCAGACCACCGGGACAGGGGGCTTGGGGCTACACCTTC
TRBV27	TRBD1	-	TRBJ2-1	CASSFDKGGQGNNEQFF	TGTGCCAGCAGTTTCGACAAGGGGGGACAGGGCAACAATGAGCAGTTCTTC
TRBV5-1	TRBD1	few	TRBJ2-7	CASSGTGERMDEQYF	TGCGCCAGCAGCGGGACAGGGGAGCGGATGGACGAGCAGTACTTC
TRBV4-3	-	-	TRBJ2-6	CASSQDAGANGANVLTF	TGCGCCAGCAGCCAAGATGCGGGGGCTAATGGGGCCAACGTCCTGACTTTC
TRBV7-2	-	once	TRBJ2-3	CASSILGTDTQYF	TGTGCCAGCAGTATTCTAGGCACAGATACGCAGTATTTT
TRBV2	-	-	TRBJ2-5	CASSWTEYQETQYF	TGTGCCAGCAGTTGGACAGAGTACCAAGAGACCCAGTACTTC
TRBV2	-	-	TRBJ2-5	CASSGQGGTQYF	TGTGCCAGCAGTGGGCAGGGGGGGACCCAGTACTTC
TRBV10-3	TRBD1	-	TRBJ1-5	CATGQGNQPQHF	TGTGCCACCGGACAGGGAAATCAGCCCCAGCATTTT
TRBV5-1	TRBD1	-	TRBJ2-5	CASSFGTAEGETQYF	TGCGCCAGCAGCTTCGGGACAGCCGAGGGGGAGACCCAGTACTTC